These 27 T cell receptor beta chains share one sample of origin, sequenced in a study of blood T cell repertoires in COVID-19. TCRdb's copy holds only in-frame clones and misses some; the assay was immunoSEQ multiplex PCR. The sample lists a few hundred thousand clones; approximately 85% were seen once. The sequenced sample consisted of peripheral blood. The receptors here all came from a human donor with COVID-19, enrolled during active disease. The donor label of this sample is uncertain.

The rearrangement links TRBV5-1 to TRBJ2-7; 10 bases are shared with TRBD2. The CDR3 loop spans 14 amino acids. V lost 6 bases, J lost 6 bases, and 9 bases stayed unmatched. From germline, CDR1 is SGHRS and CDR2 YFSETQ. In DNA form, the CDR3 reads TGCGCCAGCACCGGGCTAGCGGGAGAAGTCGAGCAGTACTTC. This codes for CASTGLAGEVEQYF.

The chain carries TRBV10-3 and TRBJ1-2; 7 nucleotides align to TRBD1. The CDR3 contains 14 residues. Germline trimming cut 5 bases from V and 8 bases from J; bases unmatched to any gene: 11. The V gene's germline CDR1 is ENHRY and CDR2 SYGVKD. This chain's CDR3 is CAISSGQASQGYTF. The CDR3 DNA reads as TGTGCCATCAGTAGTGGACAGGCGAGTCAGGGCTACACCTTC.

Written as DNA, the CDR3 is TGTGCCAGCACCCAGGGTTACACTGAAGCTTTCTTT. Its protein product is CASTQGYTEAFF. The V and J genes are TRBV11-2 and TRBJ1-1, with a possible D match to TRBD1 (5 bases). This CDR3 is 12 amino acids long. CDR1 SGHAT and CDR2 FQNNGV come from the germline V gene. Trimming removed 7 bases from V and 3 bases from J, with 9 bases in between.

This rearrangement joins TRBV2 to TRBJ2-1; 10 bases are shared with TRBD2. CDR3 length: 17 residues. V shed 2 bases, J shed 4 bases, and the junction held 8 bases outside the gene matches. Germline CDR1 is SNHLY and CDR2 is FYNNEI. CDR3 protein: CASSESFRTSGYNEQFF. CDR3 sequence (DNA): TGTGCCAGCAGTGAATCTTTCAGGACTAGCGGATACAATGAGCAGTTCTTC. Based on the CDR3 plus reference TRBV2 and TRBJ2-1, the full variable domain is EPEVTQTPSHQVTQMGQEVILRCVPISNHLYFYWYRQILGQKVEFLVSFYNNEISEKSEIFDDQFSVERPDGSNFTLKIRSTKLEDSAMYFCASSESFRTSGYNEQFFGPGTRLTVL.

The chain links TRBV6-4 to TRBJ2-2; the match to TRBD1 covers 11 bases. The V gene end was trimmed by 6 bases and the J gene end by 7 bases; junction bases not matched to a gene: 13. The CDR3 sequence is 17 residues long. The V gene's germline CDR1 is MRHNA and CDR2 SNTAGT. This chain's CDR3 is CASSGLGQGAPGGELFF. CDR3 bases: TGTGCCAGCAGCGGACTCGGACAGGGGGCGCCGGGCGGGGAGCTGTTTTTT.

This chain connects TRBV2 to TRBJ1-5; D is unclear. Germline lookup yields CDR1 SNHLY and CDR2 FYNNEI. Trimming cost V 8 bases and J 3 bases, with 8 bases left between them. This CDR3 spans 12 amino acids. In DNA form, the CDR3 reads TGTGCCAGCGCGGCCGACAATCAGCCCCAGCATTTT. Translation gives CASAADNQPQHF.

The V gene is TRBV6-5, the J gene TRBJ1-1; D ambiguous. The CDR3 extends over 13 amino acids. Between the trimmed V and J ends, which lost 7 bases and 1 base, there was a span of 10 bases. Germline V CDR1 and CDR2: MNHEY, SVGAGI. CDR3 DNA sequence: TGTGCCAGCACCGGGAGAACGAACACTGAAGCTTTCTTT. This translates into CASTGRTNTEAFF.

This clone was picked up one time. The genes are TRBV7-2 and TRBJ2-7; TRBD2 might be the D (6 bases). The CDR3 has 16 amino acids. Germline CDR1 is SGHTA and CDR2 is FQGNSA. V gave up 5 bases and J gave up 0 bases, with 17 bases separating them. The CDR3, as DNA: TGTGCCAGCAGCCCGGGGGTGGGAGCGAGCTCCTACGAGCAGTACTTC. It yields the protein CASSPGVGASSYEQYF.

CDR3 sequence reads: CASSHGGGRMRQPQHF. The CDR3 nucleotides read TGTGCCAGCAGCCATGGGGGGGGCCGGATGCGTCAGCCCCAGCATTTT. The chain is built from TRBV5-6 and TRBJ1-5, with D perhaps matching TRBD1 (6 bases). Between the trimmed V and J ends, which lost 4 bases and 6 bases, there was a span of 20 bases. The CDR3 loop spans 16 amino acids. Germline CDR1 reads SGHDT; CDR2 reads YYEEEE.

V and J are TRBV30 and TRBJ2-1; 11 nucleotides match TRBD2. Trimming took 4 bases from V and 10 from J; bases not matched to a gene: 6. CDR1 and CDR2 from the germline V gene are GTSNPN and SVGIG (reference sequence). The CDR3 totals 13 residues. Here the CDR3 DNA reads TGTGCCTGGACGGGGGCTAGCGGGAGGGAGCAGTTCTTC. As protein: CAWTGASGREQFF.

The rearrangement uses TRBV6-6 and TRBJ1-1; a weak D match, TRBD1 (5 bases). The germline V gene has CDR1 MNHNY and CDR2 SVGAGI (reference sequence). Trimming took off 6 bases at V and 5 bases at J, with 16 bases between the two ends. CDR3 length: 14 residues. This CDR3 is CASRTSAEGTEAFF. The CDR3 DNA reads as TGTGCCAGCAGGACTAGCGCAGAGGGGACTGAAGCTTTCTTT.

This chain links TRBV6-2 or TRBV6-3 with TRBJ2-1; 11 nucleotides line up with TRBD2. CDR1 MNHEY and CDR2 SVGEGT come from the germline V gene. V was pared by 6 bases and J by 7 bases, with 11 bases of the junction left unmatched. This CDR3 has 16 amino acids. This chain's CDR3 is CASSRTSGSLRNEQFF. CDR3 sequence (DNA): TGTGCCAGCAGCCGAACTAGCGGGAGTCTGAGGAATGAGCAGTTCTTC.

This sequence joins TRBV11-2 and TRBJ1-1; 7 bases agree with TRBD1. V shed 6 bases and J 4 bases; nucleotides not matched to a gene: 8. CDR1 is SGHAT, CDR2 FQNNGV, per germline. The CDR3 length is 14 residues. CDR3 loop: CASRQDRVGTEAFF. DNA for the CDR3: TGTGCCAGCAGACAAGACAGGGTCGGCACTGAAGCTTTCTTT.

The gene calls are TRBV5-1 and TRBJ1-1, with unresolved D. V dropped 7 bases and J dropped 2 bases, with 15 bases sitting between them. In germline, CDR1 is SGHRS, CDR2 YFSETQ. CDR3 size: 14 residues. The DNA for the CDR3 is TGCGCCAGCTCGCGGGCGGCTTTCAACACTGAAGCTTTCTTT. Its protein is CASSRAAFNTEAFF.

This chain uses TRBV3-1 (or the pseudogene TRBV3-2) with TRBJ1-6; D is undetermined. V was cut by 3 bases and J by 8 bases, with 14 bases left in between. This CDR3 contains 15 residues. CDR1 is LGHDT and CDR2 is YNNKEL in the germline V gene (reference sequence). The CDR3 DNA sequence: TGTGCCAGCAGCCAGAACAGCCAGAGGGATTCACCCCTCCACTTT. Translation: CASSQNSQRDSPLHF.

V usage is TRBV7-2 and J usage is TRBJ2-7; 7 bases are a match to TRBD1. The CDR3 consists of 14 residues. The germline gives CDR1 SGHTA, CDR2 FQGNSA. V trimming: 2 bases; J trimming: 3 bases; junction bases outside the gene matches: 4. Here the CDR3 DNA reads TGTGCCAGCAGCTTACGCGCAGGGGGCTACGAGCAGTACTTC. It encodes CASSLRAGGYEQYF.

DNA for the CDR3: TGTGCCAGCAGTTCCGGGACAGGGGGCAGAACCGGGGAGCTGTTTTTT. As protein: CASSSGTGGRTGELFF. The chain couples TRBV7-3 to TRBJ2-2; 12 positions match TRBD1. Germline loops: CDR1 SGHTA, CDR2 FQGTGA. Trimming took 6 bases from V and 5 from J; bases not matched to a gene: 7. This CDR3 contains 16 residues.

The J gene is TRBJ1-2, the V gene TRBV30; D is perhaps TRBD1 (6 bases). This CDR3 has 13 amino acids. Looked up from germline, CDR1 is GTSNPN and CDR2 is SVGIG (reference sequence). V was shortened by 1 base and J by 5 bases, with 11 bases between the two germline ends. The CDR3 here is CAWSATGIYGYTF. As DNA, the CDR3 is TGTGCCTGGAGTGCGACAGGCATATATGGCTACACCTTC.

The chain uses TRBV6-5 and TRBJ1-5, with D hard to call. The CDR3 consists of 13 residues. Germline assignment: CDR1 MNHEY and CDR2 SVGAGI. The V and J ends lost 8 bases and 4 bases respectively, with 12 bases between them. As DNA, the CDR3 is TGTGCCAGCTCTAGAACAACGAATCAGCCCCAGCATTTT. Its translation: CASSRTTNQPQHF.

The V call is TRBV28, the J call TRBJ1-3; no firm D call. Trimming pared 7 bases from V and 4 bases from J, leaving 11 bases between. This CDR3 is built from 13 residues. Germline CDR1 reads MDHEN; CDR2 reads SYDVKM. The CDR3 sequence: CASNYGLGNTIYF. CDR3 sequence (DNA): TGTGCCAGCAATTACGGACTGGGAAACACCATATATTTT.

The chain has TRBV9 and TRBJ1-2; D uncertain. The V and J ends lost 0 bases and 6 bases respectively, with 9 bases between them. CDR3 length equals 13 residues. CDR1 SGDLS and CDR2 YYNGEE come from the germline V gene. CDR3 bases: TGTGCCAGCAGCGTAGGTCTAGTAGATGGCTACACCTTC. It encodes CASSVGLVDGYTF.

The chain links TRBV4-1 to TRBJ1-5; D call uncertain. The CDR3 has 16 residues. The germline V gene encodes CDR1 MGHRA and CDR2 YSYEKL. Trimming took 0 bases from V and 3 from J, leaving 12 bases between them. This CDR3 is CASSQDKTPYNQPQHF. CDR3 coding DNA: TGCGCCAGCAGCCAAGATAAGACACCGTACAATCAGCCCCAGCATTTT.

The chain couples TRBV19 to TRBJ2-6; D is perhaps TRBD1 (6 bases). Between the trimmed V and J ends, which lost 5 bases and 0 bases, there was a span of 11 bases. The germline CDR1 and CDR2 sequences are LNHDA and SQIVND (reference sequence). The CDR3 has 16 amino acids. This chain's CDR3 is CASSAGAVSGANVLTF. As DNA, the CDR3 is TGTGCCAGTAGTGCAGGGGCCGTCTCTGGGGCCAACGTCCTGACTTTC.

The J gene is TRBJ2-7, the V gene TRBV9; D remains unclear. Trimming took off 0 bases at V and 5 bases at J, with 12 bases between the two ends. The length of the CDR3 is 14 residues. Germline loops: CDR1 SGDLS, CDR2 YYNGEE. The CDR3 nucleotides read TGTGCCAGCAGCGTAGTTGGAGCCAACGACGAGCAGTACTTC. Its protein product is CASSVVGANDEQYF.

The rearrangement joins TRBV4-1 to TRBJ1-2, with 8 bases that match TRBD1. This CDR3 contains 14 residues. V was pared by 1 base and J by 8 bases, with 6 bases of the junction left unmatched. Germline V gene sequence: CDR1 MGHRA, CDR2 YSYEKL. The CDR3 coding sequence is TGCGCCAGCAGCCAAGTAGGACAGGGCAGGGGCTACACCTTC. This gives the protein CASSQVGQGRGYTF.

The gene calls are TRBV7-2 and TRBJ2-7; 13 nucleotides agree with TRBD2. Germline values: CDR1 SGHTA, CDR2 FQGNSA. CDR3 length: 14 residues. V was pared by 4 bases and J by 6 bases, with 3 bases of the junction left unmatched. The CDR3 sequence is CASSWTSGSSEQYF. In DNA form, the CDR3 reads TGTGCCAGCAGCTGGACTAGCGGGAGCTCCGAGCAGTACTTC. The full variable domain, with the rest looked up from reference TRBV7-2 and TRBJ2-7, is GAGVSQSPSNKVTEKGKDVELRCDPISGHTALYWYRQSLGQGLEFLIYFQGNSAPDKSGLPSDRFSAERTGGSVSTLTIQRTQQEDSAVYLCASSWTSGSSEQYFGPGTRLTVT.

As concerns this clone: This same CDR3 is encoded by further DNA sequences in the sample. The chain employs TRBV12-3 or TRBV12-4 and TRBJ1-1; D is unclear. The CDR3 covers 13 residues. Trimming removed 5 bases at V and 1 base at J, with 8 bases between. CDR3 region: CASSLNGNTEAFF. The CDR3, as DNA: TGTGCCAGCAGTCTGAACGGGAACACTGAAGCTTTCTTT.